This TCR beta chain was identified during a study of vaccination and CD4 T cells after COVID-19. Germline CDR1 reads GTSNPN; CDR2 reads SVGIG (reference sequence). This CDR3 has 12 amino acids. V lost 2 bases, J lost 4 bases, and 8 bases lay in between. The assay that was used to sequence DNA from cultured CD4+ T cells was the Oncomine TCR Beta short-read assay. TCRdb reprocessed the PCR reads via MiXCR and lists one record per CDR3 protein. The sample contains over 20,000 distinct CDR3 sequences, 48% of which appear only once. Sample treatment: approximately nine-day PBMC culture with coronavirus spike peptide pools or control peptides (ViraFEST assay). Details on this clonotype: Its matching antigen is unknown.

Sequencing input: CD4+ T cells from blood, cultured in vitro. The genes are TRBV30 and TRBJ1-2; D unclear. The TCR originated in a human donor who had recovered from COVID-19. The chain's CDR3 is CAWSYGSYGYTF. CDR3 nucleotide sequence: TGTGCCTGGAGTTACGGATCCTATGGCTACACCTTC.